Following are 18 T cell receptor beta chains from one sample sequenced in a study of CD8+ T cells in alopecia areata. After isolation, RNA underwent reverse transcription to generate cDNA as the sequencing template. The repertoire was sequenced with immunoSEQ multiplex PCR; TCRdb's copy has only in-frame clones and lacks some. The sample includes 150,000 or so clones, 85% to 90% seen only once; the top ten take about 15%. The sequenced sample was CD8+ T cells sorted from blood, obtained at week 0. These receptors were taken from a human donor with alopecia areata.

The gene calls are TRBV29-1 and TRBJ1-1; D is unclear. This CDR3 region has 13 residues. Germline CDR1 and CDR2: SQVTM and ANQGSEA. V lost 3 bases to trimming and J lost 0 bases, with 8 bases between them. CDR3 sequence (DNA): TGCAGCGTTGATCCAACAATGAACACTGAAGCTTTCTTT. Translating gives CSVDPTMNTEAFF.

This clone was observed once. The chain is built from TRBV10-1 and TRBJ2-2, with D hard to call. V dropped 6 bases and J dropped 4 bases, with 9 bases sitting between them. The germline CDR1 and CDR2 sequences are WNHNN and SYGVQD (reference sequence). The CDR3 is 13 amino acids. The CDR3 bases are TGCGCCAGCAGCGAAGACATCACCGGGGAGCTGTTTTTT. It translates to CASSEDITGELFF.

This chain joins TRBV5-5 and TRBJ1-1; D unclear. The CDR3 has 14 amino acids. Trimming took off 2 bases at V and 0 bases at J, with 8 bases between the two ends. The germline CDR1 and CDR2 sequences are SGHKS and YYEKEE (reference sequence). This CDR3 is CASSFSHMNTEAFF. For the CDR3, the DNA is TGTGCCAGCAGCTTCTCACACATGAACACTGAAGCTTTCTTT.

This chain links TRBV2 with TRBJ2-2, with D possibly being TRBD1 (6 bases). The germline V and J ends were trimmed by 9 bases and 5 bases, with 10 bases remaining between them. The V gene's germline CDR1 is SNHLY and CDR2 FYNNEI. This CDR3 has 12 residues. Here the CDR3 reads CASKGGTGELFF. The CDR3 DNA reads TGTGCCAGTAAAGGGGGAACCGGGGAGCTGTTTTTT.

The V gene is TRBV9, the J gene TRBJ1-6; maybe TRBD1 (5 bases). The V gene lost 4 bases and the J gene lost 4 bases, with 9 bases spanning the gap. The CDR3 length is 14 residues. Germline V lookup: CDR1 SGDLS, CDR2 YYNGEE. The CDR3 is CASSSGRYNSPLHF. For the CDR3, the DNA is TGTGCCAGCAGCTCGGGACGGTATAATTCACCCCTCCACTTT.

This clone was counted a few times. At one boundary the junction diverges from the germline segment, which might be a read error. The CDR3 DNA reads TGTGCCAGCAGCGTAGATCCCGACGAGCAGTACTTC. This codes for CASSVDPDEQYF. The V call is TRBV11-2, the J call TRBJ2-7; D not resolved. Germline CDR1 and CDR2: SGHAT and FQNNGV. The CDR3 spans 12 residues.

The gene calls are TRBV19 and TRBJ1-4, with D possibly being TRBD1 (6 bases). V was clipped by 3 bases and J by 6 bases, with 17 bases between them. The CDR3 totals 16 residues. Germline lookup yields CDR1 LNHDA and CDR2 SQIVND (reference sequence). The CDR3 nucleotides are TGTGCCAGTAGTATCCCCCCCGACAGGAGGGATGAAAAACTGTTTTTT. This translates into CASSIPPDRRDEKLFF.

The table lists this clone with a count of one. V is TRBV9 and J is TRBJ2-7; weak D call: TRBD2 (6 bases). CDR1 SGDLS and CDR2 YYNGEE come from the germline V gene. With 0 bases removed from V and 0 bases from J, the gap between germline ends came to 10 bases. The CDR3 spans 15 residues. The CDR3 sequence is CASSVGDSGSYEQYF. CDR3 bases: TGTGCCAGCAGCGTAGGTGATAGCGGCTCCTACGAGCAGTACTTC.

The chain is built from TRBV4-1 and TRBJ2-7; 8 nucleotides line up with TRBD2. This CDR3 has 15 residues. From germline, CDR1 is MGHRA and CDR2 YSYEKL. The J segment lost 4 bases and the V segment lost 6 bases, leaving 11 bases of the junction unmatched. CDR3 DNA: TGCGCCAGCAGTACCGGGGGGGAAGGTGTATACGAGCAGTACTTC. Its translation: CASSTGGEGVYEQYF.

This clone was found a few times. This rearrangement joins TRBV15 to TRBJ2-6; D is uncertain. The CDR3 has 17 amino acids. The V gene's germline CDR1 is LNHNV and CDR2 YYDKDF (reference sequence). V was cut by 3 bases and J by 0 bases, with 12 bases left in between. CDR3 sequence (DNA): TGTGCCACCAGCAGTCCAACTATCTCCTCTGGGGCCAACGTCCTGACTTTC. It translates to CATSSPTISSGANVLTF.

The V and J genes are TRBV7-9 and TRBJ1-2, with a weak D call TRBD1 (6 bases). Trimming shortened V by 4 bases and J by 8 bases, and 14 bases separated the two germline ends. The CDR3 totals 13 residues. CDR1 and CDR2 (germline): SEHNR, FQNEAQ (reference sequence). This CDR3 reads CASSSTGLRGYTF. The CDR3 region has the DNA TGTGCCAGCAGCTCGACAGGACTTAGGGGCTACACCTTC.

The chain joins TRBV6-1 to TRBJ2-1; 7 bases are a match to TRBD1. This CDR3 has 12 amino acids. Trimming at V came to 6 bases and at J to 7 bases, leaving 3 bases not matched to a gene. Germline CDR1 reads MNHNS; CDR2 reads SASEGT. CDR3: CASSSGGNEQFF. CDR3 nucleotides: TGTGCCAGCAGCTCAGGGGGAAATGAGCAGTTCTTC.

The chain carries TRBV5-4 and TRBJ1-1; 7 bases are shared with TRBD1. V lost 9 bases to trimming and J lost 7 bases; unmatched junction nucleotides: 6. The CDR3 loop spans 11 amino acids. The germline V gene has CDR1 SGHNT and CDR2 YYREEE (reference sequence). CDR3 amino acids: CANNQGGEAFF. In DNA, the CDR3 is TGTGCCAACAACCAGGGGGGTGAAGCTTTCTTT.

CDR3 sequence (DNA): TGTGCCAGCAGCCCAGAGACTAGCGGGGATACGCAGTATTTT. Translating gives CASSPETSGDTQYF. V and J are TRBV7-9 and TRBJ2-3; 10 positions agree with TRBD2. The CDR3 has 14 residues. With 5 bases clipped from V and 6 bases from J, the junction kept 5 bases outside the gene matches. Germline V gene sequence: CDR1 SEHNR, CDR2 FQNEAQ (reference sequence).

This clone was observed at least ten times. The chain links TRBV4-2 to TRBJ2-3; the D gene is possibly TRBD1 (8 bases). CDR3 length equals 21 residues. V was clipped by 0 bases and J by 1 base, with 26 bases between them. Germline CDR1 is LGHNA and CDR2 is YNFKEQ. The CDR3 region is CASSQEREFLKAGQGTDTQYF. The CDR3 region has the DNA TGTGCCAGCAGCCAAGAGAGAGAGTTTCTCAAAGCGGGACAGGGCACAGATACGCAGTATTTT.

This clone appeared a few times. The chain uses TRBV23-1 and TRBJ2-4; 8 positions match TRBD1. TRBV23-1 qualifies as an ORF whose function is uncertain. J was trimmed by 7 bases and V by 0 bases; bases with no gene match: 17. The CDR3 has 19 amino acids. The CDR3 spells CASSQSNPNRGDFMNIQYF. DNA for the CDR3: TGCGCCAGCAGTCAATCGAACCCCAACAGGGGGGATTTTATGAACATTCAGTACTTC.

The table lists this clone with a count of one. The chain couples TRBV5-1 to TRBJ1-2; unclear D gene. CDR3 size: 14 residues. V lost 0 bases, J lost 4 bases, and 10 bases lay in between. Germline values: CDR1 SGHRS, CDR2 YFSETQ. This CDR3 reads CASSLAQTRYGYTF. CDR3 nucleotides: TGCGCCAGCAGCTTGGCTCAAACCCGCTATGGCTACACCTTC.

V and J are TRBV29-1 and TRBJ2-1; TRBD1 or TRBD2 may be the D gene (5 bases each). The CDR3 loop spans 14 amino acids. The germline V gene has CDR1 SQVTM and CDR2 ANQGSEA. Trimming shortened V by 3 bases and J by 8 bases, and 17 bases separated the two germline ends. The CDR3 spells CSVEPDGDGDEQFF. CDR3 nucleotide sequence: TGCAGCGTTGAGCCGGACGGGGACGGGGATGAGCAGTTCTTC.